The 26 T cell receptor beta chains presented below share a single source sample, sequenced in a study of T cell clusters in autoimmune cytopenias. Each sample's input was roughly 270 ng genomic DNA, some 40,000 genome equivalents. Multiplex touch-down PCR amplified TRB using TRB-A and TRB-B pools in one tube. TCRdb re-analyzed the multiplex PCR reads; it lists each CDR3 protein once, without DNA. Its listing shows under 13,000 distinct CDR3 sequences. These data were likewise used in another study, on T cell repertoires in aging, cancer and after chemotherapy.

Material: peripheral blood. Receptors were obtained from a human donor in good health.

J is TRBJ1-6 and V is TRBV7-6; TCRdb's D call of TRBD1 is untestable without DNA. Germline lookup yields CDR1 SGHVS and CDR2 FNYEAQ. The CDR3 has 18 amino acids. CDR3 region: CASSLAPGGREIESPLHF.

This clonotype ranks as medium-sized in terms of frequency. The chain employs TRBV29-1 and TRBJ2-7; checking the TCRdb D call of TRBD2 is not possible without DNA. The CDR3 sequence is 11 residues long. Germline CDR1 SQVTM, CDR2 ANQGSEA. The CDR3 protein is CSVDRGGEQYF.

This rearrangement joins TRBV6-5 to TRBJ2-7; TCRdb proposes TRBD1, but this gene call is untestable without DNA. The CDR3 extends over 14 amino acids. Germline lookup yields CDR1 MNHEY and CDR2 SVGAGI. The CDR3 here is CASRERGPSYEQYF.

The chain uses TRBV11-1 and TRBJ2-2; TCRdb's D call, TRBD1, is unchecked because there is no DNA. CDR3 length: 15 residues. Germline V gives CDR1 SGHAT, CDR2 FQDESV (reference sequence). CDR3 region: CASSFGTGGTGELFF.

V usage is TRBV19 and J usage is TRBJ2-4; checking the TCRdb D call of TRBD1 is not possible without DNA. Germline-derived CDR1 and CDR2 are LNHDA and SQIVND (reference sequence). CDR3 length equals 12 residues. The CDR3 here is CASAQGVNIQYF.

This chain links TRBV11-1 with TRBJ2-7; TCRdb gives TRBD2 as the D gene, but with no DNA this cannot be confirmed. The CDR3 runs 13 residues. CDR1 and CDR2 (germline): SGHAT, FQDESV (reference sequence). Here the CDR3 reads CASSPGLVSEQYF.

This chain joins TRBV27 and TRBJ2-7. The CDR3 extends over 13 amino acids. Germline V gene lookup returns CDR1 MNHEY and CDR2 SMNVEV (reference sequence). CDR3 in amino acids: CASGQGATYEQYF.

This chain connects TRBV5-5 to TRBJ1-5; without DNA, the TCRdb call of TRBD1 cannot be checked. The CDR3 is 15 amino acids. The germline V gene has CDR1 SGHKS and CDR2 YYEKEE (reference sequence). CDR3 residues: CASSLDRGRNQPEHF. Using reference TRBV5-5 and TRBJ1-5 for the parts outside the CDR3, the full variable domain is DAGVTQSPTHLIKTRGQQVTLRCSPISGHKSVSWYQQVLGQGPQFIFQYYEKEERGRGNFPDRFSARQFPNYSSELNVNALLLGDSALYLCASSLDRGRNQPEHFGDGTRLSIL.

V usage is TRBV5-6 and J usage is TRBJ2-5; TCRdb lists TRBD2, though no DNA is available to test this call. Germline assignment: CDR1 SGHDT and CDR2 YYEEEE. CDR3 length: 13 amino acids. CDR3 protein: CASSWVRGGTQYF.

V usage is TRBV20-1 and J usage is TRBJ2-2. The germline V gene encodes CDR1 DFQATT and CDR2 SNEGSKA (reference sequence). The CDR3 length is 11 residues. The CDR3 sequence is CSASSTGELFF.

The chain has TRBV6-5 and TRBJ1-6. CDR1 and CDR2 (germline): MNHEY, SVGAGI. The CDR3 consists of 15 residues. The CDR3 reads CASTRSTSYNSPLHF.

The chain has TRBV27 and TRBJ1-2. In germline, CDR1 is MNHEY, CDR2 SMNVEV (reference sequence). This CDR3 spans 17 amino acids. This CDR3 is CASSLRWGGSSHYGYTF.

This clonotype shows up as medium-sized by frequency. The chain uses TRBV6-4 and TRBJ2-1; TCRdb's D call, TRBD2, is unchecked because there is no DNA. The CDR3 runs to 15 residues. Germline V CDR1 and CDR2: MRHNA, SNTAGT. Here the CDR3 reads CASSGSGASSNEQFF.

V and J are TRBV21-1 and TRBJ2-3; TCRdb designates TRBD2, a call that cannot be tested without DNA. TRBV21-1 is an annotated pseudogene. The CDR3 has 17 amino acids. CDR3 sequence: CASKLRRPRLYTDTQYF.

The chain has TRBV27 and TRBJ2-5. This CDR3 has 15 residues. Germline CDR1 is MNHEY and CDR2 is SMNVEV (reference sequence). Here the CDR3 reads CASSLSSYNAETQYF.

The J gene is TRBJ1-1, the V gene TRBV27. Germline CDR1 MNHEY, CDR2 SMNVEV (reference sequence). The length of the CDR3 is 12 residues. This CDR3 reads CASSKTRTEAFF.

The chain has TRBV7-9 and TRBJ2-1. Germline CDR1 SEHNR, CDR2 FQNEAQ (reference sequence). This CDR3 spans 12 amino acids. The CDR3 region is CASSSSPNEQFF.

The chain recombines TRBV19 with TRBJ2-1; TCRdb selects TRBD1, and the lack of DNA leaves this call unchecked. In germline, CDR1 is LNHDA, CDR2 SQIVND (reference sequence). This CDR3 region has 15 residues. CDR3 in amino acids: CASRAAGQVYNEQFF. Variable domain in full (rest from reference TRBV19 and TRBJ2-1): DGGITQSPKYLFRKEGQNVTLSCEQNLNHDAMYWYRQDPGQGLRLIYYSQIVNDFQKGDIAEGYSVSREKKESFPLTVTSAQKNPTAFYLCASRAAGQVYNEQFFGPGTRLTVL.

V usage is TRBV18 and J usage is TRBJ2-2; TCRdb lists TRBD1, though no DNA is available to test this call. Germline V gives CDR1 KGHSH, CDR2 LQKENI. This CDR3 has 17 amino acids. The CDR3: CASSLGGQRPNTGELFF. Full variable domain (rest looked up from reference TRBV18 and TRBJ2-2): NAGVMQNPRHLVRRRGQEARLRCSPMKGHSHVYWYRQLPEEGLKFMVYLQKENIIDESGMPKERFSAEFPKEGPSILRIQQVVRGDSAAYFCASSLGGQRPNTGELFFGEGSRLTVL.

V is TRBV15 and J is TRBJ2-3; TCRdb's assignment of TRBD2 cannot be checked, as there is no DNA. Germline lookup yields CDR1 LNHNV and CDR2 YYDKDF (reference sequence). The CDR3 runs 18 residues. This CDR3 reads CATSRDIGAGGPTDTQYF. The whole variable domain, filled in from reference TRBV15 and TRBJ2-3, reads DAMVIQNPRYQVTQFGKPVTLSCSQTLNHNVMYWYQQKSSQAPKLLFHYYDKDFNNEADTPDNFQSRRPNTSFCFLDIRSPGLGDTAMYLCATSRDIGAGGPTDTQYFGPGTRLTVL.

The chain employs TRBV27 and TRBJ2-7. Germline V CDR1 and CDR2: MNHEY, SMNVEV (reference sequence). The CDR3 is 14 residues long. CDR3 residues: CASSLSLPVYEQYF.

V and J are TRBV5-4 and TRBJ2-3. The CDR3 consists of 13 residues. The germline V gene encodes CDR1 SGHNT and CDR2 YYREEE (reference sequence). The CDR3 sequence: CASSLWGTDTQYF.

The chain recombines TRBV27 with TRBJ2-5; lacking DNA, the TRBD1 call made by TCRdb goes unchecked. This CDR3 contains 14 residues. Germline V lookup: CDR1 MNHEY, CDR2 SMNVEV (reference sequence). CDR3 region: CASSLQGIQETQYF.

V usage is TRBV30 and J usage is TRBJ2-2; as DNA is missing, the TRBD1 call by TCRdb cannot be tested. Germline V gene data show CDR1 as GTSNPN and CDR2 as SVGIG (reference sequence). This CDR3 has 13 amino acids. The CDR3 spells CAWRRGDTGELFF.

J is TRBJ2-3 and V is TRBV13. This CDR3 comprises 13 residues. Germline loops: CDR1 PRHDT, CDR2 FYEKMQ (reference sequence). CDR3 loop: CASSFQGTDTQYF.

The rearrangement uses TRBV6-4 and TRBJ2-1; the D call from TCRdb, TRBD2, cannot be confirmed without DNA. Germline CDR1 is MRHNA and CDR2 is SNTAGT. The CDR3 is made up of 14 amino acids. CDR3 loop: CASSLAVGRNEQFF.